These 32 T cell receptor beta chains originate from one sample sequenced in a study of beta chain features in type 1 diabetes. Reverse transcription of all isolated RNA meant that expressed TCRB transcripts were sequenced. Assay: immunoSEQ multiplex PCR; the TCRdb copy retains only in-frame clones and omits some. The data contain about 150,000 clones, more than 9.5% of them seen just once; the ten biggest clones take up roughly 2%. Sequences were obtained from central memory CD4+ T cells from blood. The receptors come from a man aged 18 to 29 in good health.

The gene calls are TRBV28 and TRBJ1-2; D gene uncertain. This CDR3 region has 11 residues. Germline V gene lookup returns CDR1 MDHEN and CDR2 SYDVKM. Between the trimmed V and J ends, which lost 10 bases and 4 bases, there was a span of 10 bases. This CDR3 is CATQMIYGYTF. The CDR3, as DNA: TGTGCCACCCAGATGATCTATGGCTACACCTTC.

This clone was recorded at least ten times. The chain employs TRBV4-3 and TRBJ2-5; weak D call: TRBD1 (5 bases). The CDR3 spans 14 residues. Trimming removed 3 bases from V and 5 bases from J, with 13 bases in between. Germline V gives CDR1 LGHNA, CDR2 YSLEER. Written as DNA, the CDR3 is TGCGCCAGCAGCCAGGAGACACCAGGGGAGACCCAGTACTTC. Protein product: CASSQETPGETQYF.

This clone appeared a few times. The CDR3 coding sequence is TGTGCCAGCAGTGGCCCCGACAGAAACTACGAGCAGTACTTC. Amino acids: CASSGPDRNYEQYF. This sequence joins TRBV28 and TRBJ2-7; a possible D gene is TRBD1 (5 bases). There are 14 residues in the CDR3. Per the germline V gene, CDR1 is MDHEN and CDR2 is SYDVKM. With 5 bases removed from V and 3 bases from J, the gap between germline ends came to 14 bases.

The chain has TRBV7-2 and TRBJ1-1, with TRBD1 matching 8 bases. This CDR3 contains 15 residues. Germline-derived CDR1 and CDR2 are SGHTA and FQGNSA. With 5 bases clipped from V and 1 base from J, the junction kept 6 bases outside the gene matches. The chain's CDR3 is CASSPRQGRNTEAFF. For the CDR3, the DNA is TGTGCCAGCAGCCCCAGACAGGGGAGGAACACTGAAGCTTTCTTT.

Only a few counts were recorded for this clone. The V and J genes are TRBV5-1 and TRBJ1-2; TRBD1 agrees at 8 bases. V lost 0 bases and J lost 6; bases outside the gene matches: 7. The CDR3 totals 15 residues. Germline V gene sequence: CDR1 SGHRS, CDR2 YFSETQ. This CDR3 is CASSLGLDRVHGYTF. CDR3 sequence (DNA): TGCGCCAGCAGCTTGGGGCTGGACAGGGTCCATGGCTACACCTTC.

In nucleotides, the CDR3 is TGTGCCAGCAGCCCCGGGACAGGGGGCCGAAGTGAGCAGTTCTTC. Translating gives CASSPGTGGRSEQFF. V gene TRBV5-4 combines with J gene TRBJ2-1; 12 nucleotides align to TRBD1. In germline, CDR1 is SGHNT, CDR2 YYREEE (reference sequence). The CDR3 extends over 15 amino acids. V gave up 4 bases and J gave up 9 bases; unmatched junction bases: 8.

The chain combines TRBV29-1 with TRBJ2-1; D possibly corresponds to TRBD2 (6 bases). Trimming shortened V by 8 bases and J by 1 base, and 12 bases separated the two germline ends. The CDR3 sequence is 13 residues long. Germline V gives CDR1 SQVTM, CDR2 ANQGSEA. The CDR3 spells CSSRLASYNEQFF. CDR3 nucleotide sequence: TGCAGCTCCCGCCTAGCGTCCTACAATGAGCAGTTCTTC.

This clone was found a few times. The chain couples TRBV4-2 to TRBJ2-5; D gene unclear. Germline V gene data show CDR1 as LGHNA and CDR2 as YNFKEQ. The CDR3 extends over 13 amino acids. Trimming cost V 4 bases and J 2 bases, with 8 bases left between them. CDR3 nucleotides: TGTGCCAGCAGCCGGAGCGTGCAAGAGACCCAGTACTTC. Translated, it gives CASSRSVQETQYF.

This clone has only one observation. The chain links TRBV5-4 to TRBJ2-5; D unresolved. CDR3 length equals 13 residues. The V end was cut by 2 bases, the J end by 0 bases, with 5 bases between. Germline V CDR1 and CDR2: SGHNT, YYREEE (reference sequence). The CDR3: CASSFTNQETQYF. The CDR3 region has the DNA TGTGCCAGCAGCTTCACCAACCAAGAGACCCAGTACTTC.

The table lists this clone with a few counts. The V and J genes are TRBV7-2 and TRBJ1-5; tentatively, D is TRBD1 (5 bases). Germline lookup yields CDR1 SGHTA and CDR2 FQGNSA. V lost 1 base, J lost 4 bases, and 11 bases lay in between. This CDR3 contains 15 residues. CDR3 DNA sequence: TGTGCCAGCAGCTTAGATCCCAGGGTGAATCAGCCCCAGCATTTT. Protein: CASSLDPRVNQPQHF.

This clone appeared a few times. V is TRBV18 and J is TRBJ1-1, with D possibly TRBD1 on 5 matching bases. CDR1 is KGHSH, CDR2 LQKENI, per germline. V was pared by 3 bases and J by 10 bases, with 15 bases between. The CDR3 is 13 amino acids. The CDR3 is CASSPPHRTGAFF. In nucleotides, the CDR3 is TGTGCCAGCTCACCGCCGCACAGGACGGGAGCTTTCTTT.

This clone was observed a handful of times. CDR3 sequence reads: CASSVESTDTQYF. In DNA form, the CDR3 reads TGTGCCAGCAGCGTAGAAAGCACAGATACGCAGTATTTT. The chain joins TRBV9 to TRBJ2-3; D is uncertain. V dropped 0 bases and J dropped 0 bases, with 2 bases sitting between them. The CDR3 covers 13 residues. Germline CDR1 is SGDLS and CDR2 is YYNGEE.

This clone was observed a few times. The rearrangement joins TRBV25-1 to TRBJ2-4, with a weak D call TRBD1 (5 bases). CDR1 is MGHDK and CDR2 is SYGVNS in the germline V gene. V was trimmed by 2 bases and J by 9 bases, leaving 11 bases between them. The CDR3 loop spans 13 amino acids. In DNA form, the CDR3 reads TGTGCCAGCAGTGAAGGCAGGGTGGCCATTCAGTACTTC. This gives the protein CASSEGRVAIQYF.

Here the CDR3 DNA reads TGTGCCAGCAGCCCACGGACAGGGATGAGCGGCTACACCTTC. It is translated as CASSPRTGMSGYTF. The chain is built from TRBV7-2 and TRBJ1-2; 8 nucleotides agree with TRBD1. The CDR3 consists of 14 residues. The germline CDR1 and CDR2 sequences are SGHTA and FQGNSA. V was pared by 5 bases and J by 8 bases, with 10 bases of the junction left unmatched. Using reference TRBV7-2 and TRBJ1-2 for the parts outside the CDR3, the full variable domain is GAGVSQSPSNKVTEKGKDVELRCDPISGHTALYWYRQSLGQGLEFLIYFQGNSAPDKSGLPSDRFSAERTGGSVSTLTIQRTQQEDSAVYLCASSPRTGMSGYTFGSGTRLTVV.

The chain couples TRBV6-6 to TRBJ2-1; 7 bases match TRBD2. The V and J ends lost 4 bases and 1 base, in that order; junction bases with no gene match: 1. Germline V CDR1 and CDR2: MNHNY, SVGAGI (reference sequence). The CDR3 contains 14 residues. The CDR3, as DNA: TGTGCCAGCAGTTCGGGGGGATCCTACAATGAGCAGTTCTTC. The encoded protein is CASSSGGSYNEQFF.

The V gene is TRBV9, the J gene TRBJ2-7, with D perhaps being TRBD1 or TRBD2 (5 bases each). The CDR3 sequence is 16 residues long. CDR1 and CDR2 (germline): SGDLS, YYNGEE. V was trimmed by 0 bases and J by 2 bases, leaving 15 bases between them. CDR3 region: CASSVASGRWPYEQYF. The CDR3 DNA sequence: TGTGCCAGCAGCGTAGCGTCGGGACGCTGGCCCTACGAGCAGTACTTC.

Turning to this clone: Mismatch with germline at one junction end may stem from a read error. This chain connects TRBV7-3 to TRBJ2-3, with no clear D. The V gene's germline CDR1 is SGHTA and CDR2 FQGTGA. The CDR3 sequence is 15 residues long. The CDR3 DNA sequence: TGTGCCAGCAGCCTAACCTCGACTAGCACAGATACGCAGTATTTT. It yields the protein CASSLTSTSTDTQYF. The variable domain in full, completed from reference TRBV7-3 and TRBJ2-3, reads GAGVSQTPSNKVTEKGKYVELRCDPISGHTALYWYRQSLGQGPEFLIYFQGTGAADDSGLPNDRFFAVRPEGSVSTLKIQRTERGDSAVYLCASSLTSTSTDTQYFGPGTRLTVL.

This sequence joins TRBV29-1 and TRBJ2-7; 8 nucleotides align to TRBD2. V lost 6 bases and J lost 0; bases outside the gene matches: 7. The CDR3 is 14 residues long. Germline assignment: CDR1 SQVTM and CDR2 ANQGSEA. The CDR3 spells CSVGGATSSYEQYF. CDR3 bases: TGCAGCGTCGGGGGGGCGACTAGCTCCTACGAGCAGTACTTC.

The V gene is TRBV18, the J gene TRBJ2-7; 8 bases are shared with TRBD2. Looked up from germline, CDR1 is KGHSH and CDR2 is LQKENI. This CDR3 is built from 14 residues. V trimming: 4 bases; J trimming: 5 bases; junction bases outside the gene matches: 7. CDR3 loop: CASSRPAGGHEQYF. In DNA form, the CDR3 reads TGTGCCAGCTCACGTCCCGCGGGGGGCCACGAGCAGTACTTC.

This clone came up a few times. The rearrangement uses TRBV6-6 and TRBJ2-3; 7 nucleotides match TRBD1. With V trimmed by 6 bases and J by 2 bases, 8 bases remained unmatched. The CDR3 contains 15 residues. CDR1 and CDR2 from the germline V gene are MNHNY and SVGAGI (reference sequence). The CDR3 DNA sequence: TGTGCCAGCAGAGCTCGGGACAGTTTCACAGATACGCAGTATTTT. This sequence encodes CASRARDSFTDTQYF.

V gene TRBV5-4 combines with J gene TRBJ2-5, with D possibly TRBD1 on 5 matching bases. The CDR3 runs 15 residues. The germline V gene encodes CDR1 SGHNT and CDR2 YYREEE (reference sequence). Trimming removed 0 bases at V and 5 bases at J, with 14 bases between. The CDR3 spells CASSLGGWMGETQYF. CDR3 DNA sequence: TGTGCCAGCAGCTTGGGGGGCTGGATGGGTGAGACCCAGTACTTC.

This clone has only a few counts. The chain carries TRBV5-1 and TRBJ1-1, with D perhaps TRBD1 (5 bases). The CDR3 consists of 15 residues. Trimming left V 0 bases short and J 2 bases short, with 11 bases between. CDR1 and CDR2 from the germline V gene are SGHRS and YFSETQ. CDR3 bases: TGCGCCAGCAGCTTGGACGCAGGGAAAAACACTGAAGCTTTCTTT. Translated, it gives CASSLDAGKNTEAFF.

This chain uses TRBV7-2 with TRBJ1-3; D is undetermined. The V end lost 2 bases, the J end lost 5 bases, and 4 bases lay between the germline ends. CDR1 is SGHTA and CDR2 is FQGNSA in the germline V gene. This CDR3 has 12 amino acids. The CDR3 DNA sequence: TGTGCCAGCAGCTTAAGCAGAAACACCATATATTTT. It translates to CASSLSRNTIYF.

V gene TRBV5-6 combines with J gene TRBJ1-1; unclear D gene. Germline V gene data show CDR1 as SGHDT and CDR2 as YYEEEE. With 4 bases removed from V and 2 bases from J, the gap between germline ends came to 12 bases. The CDR3 runs to 14 residues. The CDR3 nucleotides are TGTGCCAGCAGCGGGAAGGGAGGTAACACTGAAGCTTTCTTT. This codes for CASSGKGGNTEAFF.

A single count supports this clone. This chain connects TRBV18 to TRBJ2-5; a possible D gene is TRBD2 (6 bases). Between the trimmed V and J ends, which lost 6 bases and 0 bases, there was a span of 11 bases. Germline CDR1 reads KGHSH; CDR2 reads LQKENI. This CDR3 comprises 14 residues. CDR3 nucleotides: TGTGCCAGCTCCTCGGGACTGTACCAAGAGACCCAGTACTTC. Translating gives CASSSGLYQETQYF. Full variable domain (rest looked up from reference TRBV18 and TRBJ2-5): NAGVMQNPRHLVRRRGQEARLRCSPMKGHSHVYWYRQLPEEGLKFMVYLQKENIIDESGMPKERFSAEFPKEGPSILRIQQVVRGDSAAYFCASSSGLYQETQYFGPGTRLLVL.

The chain combines TRBV9 with TRBJ1-4; a possible D gene is TRBD1 (6 bases). The germline gives CDR1 SGDLS, CDR2 YYNGEE. The CDR3 totals 16 residues. V was shortened by 3 bases and J by 4 bases, with 16 bases between the two germline ends. The CDR3, as DNA: TGTGCCAGCAGCGCAGCGACAGGAACCCATAATGAAAAACTGTTTTTT. Its protein product is CASSAATGTHNEKLFF.

The chain links TRBV7-3 to TRBJ2-2; a possible D gene is TRBD2 (6 bases). V gave up 2 bases and J gave up 6 bases, with 10 bases separating them. This CDR3 contains 14 residues. Germline V gene sequence: CDR1 SGHTA, CDR2 FQGTGA. The CDR3 DNA reads TGTGCCAGCAGCTTATCTAGCGTGGCCGGGGAGCTGTTTTTT. Protein: CASSLSSVAGELFF.

This chain links TRBV6-5 with TRBJ2-7; 7 nucleotides match TRBD2. After removal of 5 bases from V and 4 bases from J, the junction contained 11 bases not matched to a gene. Germline V gene lookup returns CDR1 MNHEY and CDR2 SVGAGI. The CDR3 totals 15 residues. The CDR3 loop is CASSTSGLPIYEQYF. The CDR3 DNA sequence: TGTGCCAGCAGTACCTCGGGACTACCAATATACGAGCAGTACTTC.

This clone was observed a handful of times. This chain uses TRBV5-4 with TRBJ1-1; tentatively, D is TRBD1 (5 bases). In germline, CDR1 is SGHNT, CDR2 YYREEE (reference sequence). The CDR3 is 15 residues long. The V end lost 0 bases, the J end lost 7 bases, and 16 bases lay between the germline ends. CDR3 loop: CASSLASRQSFEAFF. The CDR3 DNA reads TGTGCCAGCAGCTTGGCCAGTCGACAGTCTTTTGAAGCTTTCTTT.

The chain combines TRBV2 with TRBJ1-1, with D tentatively TRBD1 (6 bases). This CDR3 comprises 14 residues. The germline V and J ends were trimmed by 7 bases and 0 bases, with 12 bases remaining between them. The germline gives CDR1 SNHLY, CDR2 FYNNEI. CDR3 DNA: TGTGCCAGCAACCGACAGGTAATGAACACTGAAGCTTTCTTT. This translates into CASNRQVMNTEAFF.

This chain uses TRBV14 with TRBJ1-6; 7 positions match TRBD1. Germline lookup yields CDR1 SGHDN and CDR2 FVKESK. This CDR3 has 13 amino acids. V dropped 2 bases and J dropped 11; count of bases not matched to a gene: 3. The CDR3 spells CASSQSRGTPLHF. CDR3 nucleotides: TGTGCCAGCAGCCAATCCAGGGGGACACCCCTCCACTTT.

J is TRBJ1-1 and V is TRBV29-1; TRBD1 is a possible D gene (5 bases). The CDR3 spans 14 residues. Trimming stripped 5 bases from V and 10 bases from J, with 23 bases between. Germline values: CDR1 SQVTM, CDR2 ANQGSEA. The CDR3 region has the DNA TGCAGCGTTTACTCCGGGACTGGTGGCCCGGCAGCTTTCTTT. This codes for CSVYSGTGGPAAFF.